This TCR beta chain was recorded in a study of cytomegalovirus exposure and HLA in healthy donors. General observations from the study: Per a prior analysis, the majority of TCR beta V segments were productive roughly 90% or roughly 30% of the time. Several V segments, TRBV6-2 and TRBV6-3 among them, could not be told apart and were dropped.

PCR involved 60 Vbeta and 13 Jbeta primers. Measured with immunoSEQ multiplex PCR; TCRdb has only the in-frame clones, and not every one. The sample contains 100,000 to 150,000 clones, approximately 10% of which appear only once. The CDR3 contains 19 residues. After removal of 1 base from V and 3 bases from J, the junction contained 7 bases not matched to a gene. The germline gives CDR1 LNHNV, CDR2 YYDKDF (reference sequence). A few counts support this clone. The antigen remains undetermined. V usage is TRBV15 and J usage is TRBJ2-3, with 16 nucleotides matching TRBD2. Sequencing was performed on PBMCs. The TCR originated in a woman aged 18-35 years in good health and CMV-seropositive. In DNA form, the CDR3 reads TGTGCCACCAGCAGAGTCCCGGGACTAGCGGGAGGGCGTACAGATACGCAGTATTTT. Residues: CATSRVPGLAGGRTDTQYF.